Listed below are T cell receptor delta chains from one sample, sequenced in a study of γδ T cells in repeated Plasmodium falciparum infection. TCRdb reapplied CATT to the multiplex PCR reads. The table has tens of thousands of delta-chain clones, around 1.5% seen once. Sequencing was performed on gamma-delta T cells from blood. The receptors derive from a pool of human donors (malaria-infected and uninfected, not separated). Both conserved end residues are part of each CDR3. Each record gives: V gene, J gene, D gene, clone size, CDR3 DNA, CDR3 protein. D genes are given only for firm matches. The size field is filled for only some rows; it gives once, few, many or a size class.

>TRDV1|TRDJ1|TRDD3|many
TGTGCTCTTGGGCCACTTCCTACCTCTTTAGTCGGGGGGATACGAGACCTTTTTACGTGGTACACCGATAAACTCATCTTT
CALGPLPTSLVGGIRDLFTWYTDKLIF
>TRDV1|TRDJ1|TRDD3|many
TGTGCTCTTGGGTGGGGGATCCTACGCGGGGGATTGTACACCGATAAACTCATCTTT
CALGWGILRGGLYTDKLIF
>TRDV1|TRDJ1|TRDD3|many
TGTGCTCTCCAACTAAACCTGGGGGTCACTTCTAGGTACACCGATAAACTCATCTTT
CALQLNLGVTSRYTDKLIF
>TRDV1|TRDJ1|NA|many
TGTGCTCTTGGGGAAGATAATTCGCCTATGTGGGATTCTGAGTACACCGATAAACTCATCTTT
CALGEDNSPMWDSEYTDKLIF
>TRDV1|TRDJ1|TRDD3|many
TGTGCTCTTGGGGAACTCAGGACATACTGGGGGGTCACCGATAAACTCATCTTT
CALGELRTYWGVTDKLIF
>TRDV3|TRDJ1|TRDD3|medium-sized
TGTGCCTGCCCCGAACTGGGGGACGCCTTCACCGATAAACTCATCTTT
CACPELGDAFTDKLIF
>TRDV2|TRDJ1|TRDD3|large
TGTGCCTGTGACACCGACAACTGGGGGATACGCGTCTTACCAATCACACCCCCTCGGATCTTT
CACDTDNWGIRVLPITPPRIF
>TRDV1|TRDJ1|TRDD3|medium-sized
TGTGCTCTTGGGGAACCTTCACCCTTTTCTACGTTTATACTACTGGGGGCCCCGGCGTACACCGATAAACTCATCTTT
CALGEPSPFSTFILLGAPAYTDKLIF
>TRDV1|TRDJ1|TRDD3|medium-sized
TGTGCTCTTGGGGAACTTGGGGAGTACTGGGGGATACGGACCGATAAACTCATCTTT
CALGELGEYWGIRTDKLIF
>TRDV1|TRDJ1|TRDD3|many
TGTGCTCTTGGGGAACTCAGTCTATGGCTACGGTTGGGGGATACCCGTCTTCATAAACTCATCTTT
CALGELSLWLRLGDTRLHKLIF
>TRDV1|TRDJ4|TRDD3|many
TGTGCTCTTGGGTGTCCTACTTGGGGGATACGCGGACCCCTGATCTTT
CALGCPTWGIRGPLIF
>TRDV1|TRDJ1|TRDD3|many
TGTGCTCTTGGGGAACGTCCTACATGGGGATACGTTACCGATAAACTCATCTTT
CALGERPTWGYVTDKLIF
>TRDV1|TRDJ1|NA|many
TGTGCTCTTGGGGAATTTCGCAGCGATAAACTCATCTTT
CALGEFRSDKLIF
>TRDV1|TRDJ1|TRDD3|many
TGTGCTCTTGGGCCCCAAGGGGCTAGAGCTGGGGGATCTAGGTACACCGATAAACTCATCTTT
CALGPQGARAGGSRYTDKLIF
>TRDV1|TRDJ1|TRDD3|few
TGTGCTCTTGGGGAACTCCTAATACTACGTACCAGGCTGGGGGATATAATACCTGATAAACTCATCTTT
CALGELLILRTRLGDIIPDKLIF
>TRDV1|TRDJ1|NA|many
TGTGCTCTTGGGGAAGTAATTCACGATAAACTCATCTTT
CALGEVIHDKLIF
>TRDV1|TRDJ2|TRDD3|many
TGTGCTCTTGGGGAATCCCCCTTCCTACCTCACTCCCTCTGGGGGATACGGCTGACAGCACAACTCTTCTTT
CALGESPFLPHSLWGIRLTAQLFF
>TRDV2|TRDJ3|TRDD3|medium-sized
TGTGCCTGTGACTCTGTACTGGGGGATACGCTCGCATGGGACACCCGACAGATGTTTTTC
CACDSVLGDTLAWDTRQMFF
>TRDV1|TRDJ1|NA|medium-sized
TGTGCTCTTAGGGAACTCAGGCCCGGCGGGGGCCACTTTAAACTCATCTTT
CALRELRPGGGHFKLIF
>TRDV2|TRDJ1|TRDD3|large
TGTGCCTGTGACACCGTTGGGGGATACGCATCCGATAAACTCATCTTT
CACDTVGGYASDKLIF
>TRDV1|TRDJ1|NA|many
TGTGCTCTTGGGGAACCCACCGCGTGGGGATGGGCCCCTGAGTGTACACTCATCTTT
CALGEPTAWGWAPECTLIF
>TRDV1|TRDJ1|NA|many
TGTGCTCTTGGGGAACTCACTAGGGCTACAGCGTACTGGGAATTGTACACCGATAAACTCATCTTT
CALGELTRATAYWELYTDKLIF
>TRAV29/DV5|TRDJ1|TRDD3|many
TGTGCAGCACTCTACCATTCGTGCGGGATACAACCTGGGTACACCGATAAACTCATCTTT
CAALYHSCGIQPGYTDKLIF
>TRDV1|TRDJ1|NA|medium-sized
TGTGCTCTTGGAGAACTCACCTTCCTAATTTCACCCGTCAGTGGGGATACAGCCGATAAACTCATCTTT
CALGELTFLISPVSGDTADKLIF
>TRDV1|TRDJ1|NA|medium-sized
TGTGCTCTTCTGACCGCAACAAGGAGTTTGGCCTATAAACTCATCTTT
CALLTATRSLAYKLIF
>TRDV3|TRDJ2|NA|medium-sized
TGTGCCTTCCGACTAATCAATTTGAGGGGGATTGGCCACTCCTTCCTCCTGGCAGCACAACTCTTCTTT
CAFRLINLRGIGHSFLLAAQLFF
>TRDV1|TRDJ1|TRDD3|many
TGTGCTCTTGGGGAACTAGGGTGTGGCGATGCGGGGATACCCTGGGCGACCGATAAACTCATCTTT
CALGELGCGDAGIPWATDKLIF
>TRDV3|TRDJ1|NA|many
TGTGCCTTTGGCCGGCTACGGTACCTGTACTGGGTCACGTACACCGATAAACTCATCTTT
CAFGRLRYLYWVTYTDKLIF
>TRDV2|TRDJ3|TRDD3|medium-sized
TGTGCCTGTGACACTGGGGGATACGGGTCCTGGGACACCCGACAGATGTTTTTC
CACDTGGYGSWDTRQMFF
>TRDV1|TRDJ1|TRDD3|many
TGTGCTCTTGGGGAATTTCCTCAACTGGGGGATCACACCGATAAACTCATCTTT
CALGEFPQLGDHTDKLIF
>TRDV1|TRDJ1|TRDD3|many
TGTGCTCTTGGGGAAAGTGAGGATCCTACGCCCTCTTCGGGGGATACGCGTATAGGATGGGATACCGATAAACTCATCTTT
CALGESEDPTPSSGDTRIGWDTDKLIF
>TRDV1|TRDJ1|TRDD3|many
TGTGCTCTTGGGGTTTCGTCTACTCTATCTTACTGGGGATTTTACACCGATAAACTCATCTTT
CALGVSSTLSYWGFYTDKLIF
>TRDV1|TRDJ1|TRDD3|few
TGTGCTCTTGGGGGACCCCCCTCCTTCCCATATAGGGGATACGGACGGACCGATAAACTCATCTTT
CALGGPPSFPYRGYGRTDKLIF
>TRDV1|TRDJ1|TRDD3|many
TGTGCTCTTGGGGAACTGGTCACGTACTGGGGGATACGCTTTTACACCGATAAACTCATCTTT
CALGELVTYWGIRFYTDKLIF
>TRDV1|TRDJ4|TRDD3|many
TGTGCTCTTGGGGAACTGTTCTCTACGCTACCTGTACTGGGGGATCACAGGGCCAGACCCCTGATCTTT
CALGELFSTLPVLGDHRARPLIF
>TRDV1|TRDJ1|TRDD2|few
TGTGCTCTTGGGGGACCTTCCTACGTCCCTTGGGCCTACACCGATAAACTCATCTTT
CALGGPSYVPWAYTDKLIF
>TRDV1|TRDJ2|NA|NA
TGTGCTCTTGGGGAACTAGAGGTCTTTCCTCCGTCGTTAGGGTTAGCTTTGACAGCACAACTCTTCTTT
CALGELEVFPPSLGLALTAQLFF
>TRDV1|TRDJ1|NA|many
TGTGCTCTTGGGGAAAAACATTCTTTCCACGATAAACTCATCTTT
CALGEKHSFHDKLIF
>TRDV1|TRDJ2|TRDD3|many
TGTGCTCTTGGGGAACTCATTTTCCTACCCTTTTACTGGGGGATACGCAGGGCACAACTCTTCTTT
CALGELIFLPFYWGIRRAQLFF
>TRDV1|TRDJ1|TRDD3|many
TGTGCTCTTGGGGAACCACTCTACGAGGGGGTGCCTTACTGGGGGTACACCGATAAACTCATCTTT
CALGEPLYEGVPYWGYTDKLIF
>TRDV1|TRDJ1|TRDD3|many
TGTGCTCTTGGGTCATCCCACATACTGGGGAACCCGTACACCGATAAACTCATCTTT
CALGSSHILGNPYTDKLIF
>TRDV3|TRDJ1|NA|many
TGTGCCCTTATTTCCCGTCGTCCCTACCTACTTAGTTCCACCGATAAACTCATCTTT
CALISRRPYLLSSTDKLIF
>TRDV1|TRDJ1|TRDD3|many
TGTGCTCTTGGGGAACTTTCTATCCGGGTGATGGGGGATACGAGCCGAAAACTCATCTTT
CALGELSIRVMGDTSRKLIF
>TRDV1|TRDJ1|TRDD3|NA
TGTGCTCTTGGGGAACGAAAACCGTACTGGGGGTCACCGTACACCGATAAACTCATCTTT
CALGERKPYWGSPYTDKLIF
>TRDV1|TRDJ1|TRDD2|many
TGTGCTCTTGGGGATCCTCAGGCCTTCCTCGGGGTGTACACCGATAAACTCATCTTT
CALGDPQAFLGVYTDKLIF
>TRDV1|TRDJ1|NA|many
TGTGCTCTTGGGGAAGTAACGCCCCCGTCACGAAACACCGATAAACTCATCTTT
CALGEVTPPSRNTDKLIF
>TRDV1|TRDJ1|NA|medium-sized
TGTGCTCTTGGGGGCAAACGAGTCCCCCCCGGGGTGATGTACACCGATAAACTCATCTTT
CALGGKRVPPGVMYTDKLIF